Listed below are T cell receptor beta chains from one sample, sequenced in a study of T cells in Graves' hyperthyroidism and ophthalmopathy. TCRdb analysed the multiplex PCR reads with MiXCR anew, one entry per CDR3 protein. Of hundreds of thousands of distinct CDR3 sequences in the sample, roughly a third were seen once. The sequenced material came from blood. All receptors derive from a woman aged 40 to 50 with Graves' hyperthyroidism. Each CDR3 is given with its conserved first and last residue. Fields, in order: D gene, J gene, V gene, clone size, CDR3 DNA, CDR3 protein. The D gene is left open where the match is weak. Expanded clones are given a class, and other clones once, few, many or no size at all.

d_gene: .
j_gene: TRBJ2-5
v_gene: TRBV6-2/TRBV6-3
abundance: few
CDR3nt: TGTGCCAGCAGTTACCCCGGGACCATCCAAGAGACCCAGTACTTC
CDR3aa: CASSYPGTIQETQYF

d_gene: TRBD1
j_gene: TRBJ1-1
v_gene: TRBV4-1
abundance: .
CDR3nt: TGCGCCAGCAGCCAAGATGTGACAGGGAGGCTCCGAGCTTTCTTT
CDR3aa: CASSQDVTGRLRAFF

d_gene: TRBD2
j_gene: TRBJ2-3
v_gene: TRBV30
abundance: .
CDR3nt: TGTGCCTGGGAGAGCGGGAGTTCAGATACGCAGTATTTT
CDR3aa: CAWESGSSDTQYF

d_gene: .
j_gene: TRBJ1-2
v_gene: TRBV2
abundance: .
CDR3nt: TGTGCCAGCAGCGTCGCTACCGGGGCCCTCTATGGCTACACCTTC
CDR3aa: CASSVATGALYGYTF

d_gene: .
j_gene: TRBJ2-7
v_gene: TRBV6-5
abundance: few
CDR3nt: TGTGCCAGCAGTTATCGTTCGGGCTCCTACGAGCAGTACTTC
CDR3aa: CASSYRSGSYEQYF

d_gene: TRBD1
j_gene: TRBJ1-2
v_gene: TRBV29-1
abundance: .
CDR3nt: TGCAGCTGGGGCGGGGACAGAAACTATGGCTACACCTTC
CDR3aa: CSWGGDRNYGYTF

d_gene: .
j_gene: TRBJ1-4
v_gene: TRBV19
abundance: many
CDR3nt: TGTGCCAGTAGTATCGGGGTAGGGGGGAATGAAAAACTGTTTTTT
CDR3aa: CASSIGVGGNEKLFF

d_gene: .
j_gene: TRBJ2-5
v_gene: TRBV2
abundance: .
CDR3nt: TGTGCCAGCAGGGGGGCTGGGTTGTTACAAGAGACCCAGTACTTC
CDR3aa: CASRGAGLLQETQYF

d_gene: .
j_gene: TRBJ2-2
v_gene: TRBV3-1
abundance: .
CDR3nt: TGTGCCAGCAGCCAGCAGGTGGGGTCCGGGGAGCTGTTTTTT
CDR3aa: CASSQQVGSGELFF

d_gene: .
j_gene: TRBJ1-1
v_gene: TRBV5-5
abundance: .
CDR3nt: TGTGCCAGCAGCTCCGGGATGGACTCTCTGGAAGCTTTCTTT
CDR3aa: CASSSGMDSLEAFF

d_gene: TRBD1
j_gene: TRBJ2-2
v_gene: TRBV24-1
abundance: .
CDR3nt: TGTGCCACCAGTGGGGACAGGGGAAACACCGGGGAGCTGTTTTTT
CDR3aa: CATSGDRGNTGELFF

d_gene: .
j_gene: TRBJ1-1
v_gene: TRBV5-5
abundance: .
CDR3nt: TGTGCCAGCAGCTTTGGGGGGACGAACACTGAAGCTTTCTTT
CDR3aa: CASSFGGTNTEAFF

d_gene: .
j_gene: TRBJ1-1
v_gene: TRBV7-2
abundance: few
CDR3nt: TGTGCCAGCGCCCGGTCCGCGGCGAACACTGAAGCTTTCTTT
CDR3aa: CASARSAANTEAFF

d_gene: .
j_gene: TRBJ1-2
v_gene: TRBV20-1
abundance: few
CDR3nt: TGCAGTGCCCCAGGAACTACTAACTATGGCTACACCTTC
CDR3aa: CSAPGTTNYGYTF

d_gene: .
j_gene: TRBJ2-7
v_gene: TRBV13
abundance: .
CDR3nt: TGTGCCAGCAGCTGGGGTGGTGTGCTGCGAAGGAACGAGCAGTACTTC
CDR3aa: CASSWGGVLRRNEQYF

d_gene: TRBD1
j_gene: TRBJ1-3
v_gene: TRBV5-5
abundance: .
CDR3nt: TGTGCCAGCAGCTTGGACCCCGACAGGGCTGGAAACACCATATATTTT
CDR3aa: CASSLDPDRAGNTIYF

d_gene: .
j_gene: TRBJ1-2
v_gene: TRBV5-1
abundance: many
CDR3nt: TGCGCCAGCAGCTTGGGGCCCTTGGGCAGGAACTATGGCTACACCTTC
CDR3aa: CASSLGPLGRNYGYTF

d_gene: TRBD1
j_gene: TRBJ2-2
v_gene: TRBV13
abundance: .
CDR3nt: TGTGCCAGCAGCTTACTTGAGGGACAGGGATTCACCGGGGAGCTGTTTTTT
CDR3aa: CASSLLEGQGFTGELFF

d_gene: TRBD1
j_gene: TRBJ2-5
v_gene: TRBV7-2
abundance: many
CDR3nt: TGTGCCAGCAGCTCCCGACAGGGTAGGGAGACCCAGTACTTC
CDR3aa: CASSSRQGRETQYF

d_gene: .
j_gene: TRBJ2-7
v_gene: TRBV18
abundance: few
CDR3nt: TGTGCCAGCTCACGGACCTCCTACGAGCAGTACTTC
CDR3aa: CASSRTSYEQYF

d_gene: .
j_gene: TRBJ1-1
v_gene: TRBV7-9
abundance: .
CDR3nt: TGTGTCAGCAGCCTGACAGTCAAGGACACTGAAGCTTTCTTT
CDR3aa: CVSSLTVKDTEAFF

d_gene: TRBD2
j_gene: TRBJ2-7
v_gene: TRBV12-3/TRBV12-4
abundance: .
CDR3nt: TGTGCCAGCAGCGGGGCTAGCGGGGGGCGCGAGCAGTACTTC
CDR3aa: CASSGASGGREQYF

d_gene: TRBD1
j_gene: TRBJ1-1
v_gene: TRBV5-1
abundance: .
CDR3nt: TGCGCCAGCAGCCAAGCCGGGACAGGACGGGGTCATGCTTTCTTT
CDR3aa: CASSQAGTGRGHAFF

d_gene: .
j_gene: TRBJ2-5
v_gene: TRBV15
abundance: many
CDR3nt: TGTGCCACCAGCAGAGATGCGGGCCGCGGGGAGACCCAGTACTTC
CDR3aa: CATSRDAGRGETQYF

d_gene: .
j_gene: TRBJ1-1
v_gene: TRBV6-5
abundance: many
CDR3nt: TGTGCCAGCAGTTGGTCCCTAGGTCGGACAGTGAACACTGAAGCTTTCTTT
CDR3aa: CASSWSLGRTVNTEAFF

d_gene: .
j_gene: TRBJ2-7
v_gene: TRBV7-2
abundance: .
CDR3nt: TGTGCCAGCAGCTTAGAGATGATGGGATACGAGCAGTACTTC
CDR3aa: CASSLEMMGYEQYF

d_gene: .
j_gene: TRBJ1-4
v_gene: TRBV10-3
abundance: .
CDR3nt: TGTGCCATCAAGGCCGGGTTAATAAGGGAAAAACTGTTTTTT
CDR3aa: CAIKAGLIREKLFF

d_gene: .
j_gene: TRBJ2-5
v_gene: TRBV9
abundance: few
CDR3nt: TGTGCCAGCAGCCTTACACCAGGTGGAGAGACCCAGTACTTC
CDR3aa: CASSLTPGGETQYF

d_gene: TRBD1
j_gene: TRBJ1-1
v_gene: TRBV6-5
abundance: .
CDR3nt: TGTGCCAGCAGTTCAAACACAGGGGTTGAAGCTTTCTTT
CDR3aa: CASSSNTGVEAFF

d_gene: .
j_gene: TRBJ1-5
v_gene: TRBV14
abundance: .
CDR3nt: TGTGCCAGCAGCCGGGAGGGCCCTTGGGGCAATCAGCCCCAGCATTTT
CDR3aa: CASSREGPWGNQPQHF

d_gene: TRBD1
j_gene: TRBJ1-2
v_gene: TRBV6-2/TRBV6-3
abundance: .
CDR3nt: TGTGCCAGCAACAAACAGGGGAACACCTTC
CDR3aa: CASNKQGNTF